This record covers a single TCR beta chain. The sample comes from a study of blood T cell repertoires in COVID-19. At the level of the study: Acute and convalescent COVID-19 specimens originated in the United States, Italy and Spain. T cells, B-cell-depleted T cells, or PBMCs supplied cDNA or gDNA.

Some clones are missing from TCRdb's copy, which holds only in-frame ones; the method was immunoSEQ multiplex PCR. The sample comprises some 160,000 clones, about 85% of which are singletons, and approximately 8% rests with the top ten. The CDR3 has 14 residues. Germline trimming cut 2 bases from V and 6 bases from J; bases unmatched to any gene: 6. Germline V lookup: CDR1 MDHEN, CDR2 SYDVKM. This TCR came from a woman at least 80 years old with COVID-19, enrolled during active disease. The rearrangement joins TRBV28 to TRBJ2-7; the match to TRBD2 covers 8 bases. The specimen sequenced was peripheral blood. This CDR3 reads CASSLGLAGREQYF. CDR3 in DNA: TGTGCCAGCAGTTTAGGGCTAGCGGGTCGCGAGCAGTACTTC.